This TCR beta chain was obtained from a study of T cells after yellow fever vaccination. Overall study findings and caveats: In FACS-sorted repertoires, abundant clonotypes from the bulk population could appear as contaminants.

Each CDR3 protein gets one entry after TCRdb re-called the 5' RACE reads with MiXCR. The repertoire includes about 75,000 distinct CDR3 sequences, around 7% of them detected once, and roughly 30% sits in the top ten. This clonotype was counted only a few times. Its cognate antigen is unknown. This CDR3 spans 18 amino acids. Germline values: CDR1 SGHAT, CDR2 FQDESV (reference sequence). Trimming took off 0 bases at V and 1 base at J, with 19 bases between the two ends. The TCR comes from a man aged 18 to 29 who received the YFV17D yellow fever vaccine. Here the sequenced sample was CD8+ T cells sorted from PBMCs, taken more than 8 days after the first yellow fever vaccination. The V call is TRBV11-1, the J call TRBJ2-7; perhaps TRBD2 as D (7 bases). The CDR3, as DNA: TGTGCCAGCAGCTTAGCGGTCGGGGGGCAGGGGCTTTCCTACGAGCAGTACTTC. Protein sequence: CASSLAVGGQGLSYEQYF.